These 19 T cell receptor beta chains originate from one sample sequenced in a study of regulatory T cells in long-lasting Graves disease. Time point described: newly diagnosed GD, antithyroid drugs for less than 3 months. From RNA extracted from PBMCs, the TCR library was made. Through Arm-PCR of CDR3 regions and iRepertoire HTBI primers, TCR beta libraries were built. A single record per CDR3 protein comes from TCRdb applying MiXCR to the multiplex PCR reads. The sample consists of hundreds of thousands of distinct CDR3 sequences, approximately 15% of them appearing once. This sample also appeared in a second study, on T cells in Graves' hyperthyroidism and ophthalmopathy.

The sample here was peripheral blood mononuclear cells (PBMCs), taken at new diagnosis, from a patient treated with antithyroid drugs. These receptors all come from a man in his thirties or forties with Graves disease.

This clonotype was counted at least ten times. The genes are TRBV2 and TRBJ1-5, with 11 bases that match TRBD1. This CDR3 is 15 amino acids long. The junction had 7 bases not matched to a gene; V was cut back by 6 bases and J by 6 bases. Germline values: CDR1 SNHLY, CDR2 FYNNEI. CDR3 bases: TGTGCCAGCAGCCCGGACAGGGGGCTTGGTCAGCCCCAGCATTTT. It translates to CASSPDRGLGQPQHF.

The CDR3 DNA is TGTGCCGCGCCCCTGCGGCTAGACCCCTACAATGAGCAGTTCTTC. As protein: CAAPLRLDPYNEQFF. The chain couples TRBV30 to TRBJ2-1; D ambiguous. CDR3 length: 15 amino acids. Germline CDR1 is GTSNPN and CDR2 is SVGIG (reference sequence). Trimming removed 8 bases at V and 2 bases at J, with 19 bases between.

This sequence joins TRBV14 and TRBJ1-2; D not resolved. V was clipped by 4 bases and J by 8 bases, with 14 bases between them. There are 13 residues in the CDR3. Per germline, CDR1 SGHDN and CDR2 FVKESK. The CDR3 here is CASSPTNRRGYTF. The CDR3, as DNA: TGTGCCAGCAGCCCCACTAACCGTAGGGGCTACACCTTC.

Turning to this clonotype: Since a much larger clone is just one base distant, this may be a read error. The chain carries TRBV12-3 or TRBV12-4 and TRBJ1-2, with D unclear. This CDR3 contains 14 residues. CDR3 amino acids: CASSFLGRSDGCTF. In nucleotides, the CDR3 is TGTGCCAGCAGTTTTTTGGGGAGATCCGATGGCTGCACCTTC.

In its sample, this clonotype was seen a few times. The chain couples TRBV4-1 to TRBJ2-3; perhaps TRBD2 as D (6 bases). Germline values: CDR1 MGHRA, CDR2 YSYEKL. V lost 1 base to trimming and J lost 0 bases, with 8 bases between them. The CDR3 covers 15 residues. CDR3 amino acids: CASSQVGTSTDTQYF. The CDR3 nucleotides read TGCGCCAGCAGCCAAGTAGGGACTAGCACAGATACGCAGTATTTT.

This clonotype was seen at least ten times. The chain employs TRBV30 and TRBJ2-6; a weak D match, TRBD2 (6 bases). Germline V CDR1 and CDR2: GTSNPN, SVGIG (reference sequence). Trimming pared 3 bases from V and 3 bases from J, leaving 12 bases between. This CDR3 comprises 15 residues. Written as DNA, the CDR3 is TGTGCCTGGAGCCGGTGGGGGGATGGGGCCAACGTCCTGACTTTC. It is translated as CAWSRWGDGANVLTF.

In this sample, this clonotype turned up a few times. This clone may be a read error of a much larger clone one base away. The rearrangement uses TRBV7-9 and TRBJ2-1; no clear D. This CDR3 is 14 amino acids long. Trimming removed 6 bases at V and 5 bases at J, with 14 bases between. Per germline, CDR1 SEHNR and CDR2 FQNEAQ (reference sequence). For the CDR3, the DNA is TGTGCCAGCAGATATCTAGGATCCCACAATGAGCAGTTCTTC. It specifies CASRYLGSHNEQFF.

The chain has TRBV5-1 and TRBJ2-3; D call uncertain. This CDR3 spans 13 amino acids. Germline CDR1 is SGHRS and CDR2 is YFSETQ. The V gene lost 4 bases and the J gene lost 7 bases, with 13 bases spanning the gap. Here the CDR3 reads CASSTVRANTQYF. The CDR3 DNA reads TGCGCCAGCAGCACTGTCCGGGCCAATACGCAGTATTTT.

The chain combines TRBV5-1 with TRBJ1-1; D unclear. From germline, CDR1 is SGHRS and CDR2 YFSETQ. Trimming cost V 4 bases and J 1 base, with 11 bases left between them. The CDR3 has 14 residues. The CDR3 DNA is TGCGCCAGCAGCCCGGGTCCGAAGAACACTGAAGCTTTCTTT. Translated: CASSPGPKNTEAFF.

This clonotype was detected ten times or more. The chain's CDR3 is CASSNQWVVAFF. The CDR3 nucleotides read TGTGCCAGCTCTAACCAGTGGGTGGTAGCTTTCTTT. The chain joins TRBV18 to TRBJ1-1; D is unclear. From germline, CDR1 is KGHSH and CDR2 LQKENI. The CDR3 is 12 residues long. Trimming stripped 6 bases from V and 10 bases from J, with 15 bases between.

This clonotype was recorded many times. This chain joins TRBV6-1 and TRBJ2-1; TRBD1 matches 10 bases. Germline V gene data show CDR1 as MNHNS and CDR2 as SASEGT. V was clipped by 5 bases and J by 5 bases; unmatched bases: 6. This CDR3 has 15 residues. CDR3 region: CASSPGTGANNEQFF. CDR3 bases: TGTGCCAGCAGTCCCGGGACAGGGGCAAACAATGAGCAGTTCTTC.

CDR3 residues: CASNLGGRTSGREQFF. In DNA, the CDR3 is TGTGCCAGCAACTTGGGAGGACGGACTAGCGGGAGGGAGCAGTTCTTC. The chain carries TRBV27 and TRBJ2-1; TRBD2 agrees at 14 bases. The CDR3 runs to 16 residues. V was pared by 7 bases and J by 10 bases, with 12 bases of the junction left unmatched. Per the germline V gene, CDR1 is MNHEY and CDR2 is SMNVEV (reference sequence).

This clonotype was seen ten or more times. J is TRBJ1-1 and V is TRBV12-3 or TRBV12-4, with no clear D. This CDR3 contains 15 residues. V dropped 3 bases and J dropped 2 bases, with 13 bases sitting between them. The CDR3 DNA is TGTGCCAGCAGTTTTATGGGCAGCCCTAACACTGAAGCTTTCTTT. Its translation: CASSFMGSPNTEAFF.

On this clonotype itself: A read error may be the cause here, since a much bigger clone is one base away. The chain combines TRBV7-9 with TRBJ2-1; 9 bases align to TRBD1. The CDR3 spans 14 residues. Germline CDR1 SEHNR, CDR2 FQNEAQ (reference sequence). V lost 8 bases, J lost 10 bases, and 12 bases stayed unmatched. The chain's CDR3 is CASGSGTGSHEQFF. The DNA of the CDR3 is TGTGCCAGCGGATCCGGGACAGGGTCTCACGAGCAGTTCTTC.

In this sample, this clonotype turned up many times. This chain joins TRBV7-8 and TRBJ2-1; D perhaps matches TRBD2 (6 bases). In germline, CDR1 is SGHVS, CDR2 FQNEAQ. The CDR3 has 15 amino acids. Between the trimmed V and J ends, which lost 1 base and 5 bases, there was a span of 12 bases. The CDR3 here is CASSLETGSHNEQFF. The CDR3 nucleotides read TGTGCCAGCAGCTTAGAAACCGGGAGCCACAATGAGCAGTTCTTC.

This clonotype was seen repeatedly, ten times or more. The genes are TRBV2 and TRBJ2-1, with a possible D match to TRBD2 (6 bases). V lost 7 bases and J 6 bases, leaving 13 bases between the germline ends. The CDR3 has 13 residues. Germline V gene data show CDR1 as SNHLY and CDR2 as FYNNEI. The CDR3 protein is CASTRLEVNEQFF. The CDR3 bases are TGTGCCAGCACACGACTAGAAGTCAATGAGCAGTTCTTC. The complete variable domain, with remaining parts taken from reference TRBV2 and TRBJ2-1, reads EPEVTQTPSHQVTQMGQEVILRCVPISNHLYFYWYRQILGQKVEFLVSFYNNEISEKSEIFDDQFSVERPDGSNFTLKIRSTKLEDSAMYFCASTRLEVNEQFFGPGTRLTVL.

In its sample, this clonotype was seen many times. CDR3 in amino acids: CSARNTDTQYF. The CDR3 DNA reads TGCAGTGCTAGAAACACAGATACGCAGTATTTT. V usage is TRBV20-1 and J usage is TRBJ2-3; D remains unclear. Germline CDR1 is DFQATT and CDR2 is SNEGSKA (reference sequence). CDR3 length: 11 amino acids. Trimming pared 2 bases from V and 2 bases from J, leaving 2 bases between.

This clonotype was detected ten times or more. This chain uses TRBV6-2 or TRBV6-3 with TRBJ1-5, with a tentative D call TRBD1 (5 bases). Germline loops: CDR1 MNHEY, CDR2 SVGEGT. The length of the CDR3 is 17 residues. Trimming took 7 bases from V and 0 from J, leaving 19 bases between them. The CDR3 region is CASMIGRRGVSNQPQHF. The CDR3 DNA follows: TGTGCCAGCATGATAGGCAGACGGGGGGTTAGCAATCAGCCCCAGCATTTT.

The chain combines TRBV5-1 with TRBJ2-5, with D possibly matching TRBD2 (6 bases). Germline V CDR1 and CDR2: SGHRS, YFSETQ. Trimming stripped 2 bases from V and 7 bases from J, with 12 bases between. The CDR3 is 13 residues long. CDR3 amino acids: CASSFGSEGTQYF. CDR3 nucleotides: TGCGCCAGCAGCTTCGGGAGCGAAGGGACCCAGTACTTC.